The clone carrying this T cell receptor (beta chain) was picked up a small number of times. What it recognizes is unknown. These data originate in a study of cytomegalovirus exposure and HLA in healthy donors. General observations from the study: TCR beta V segments were, for the most part, productive about 87% or about 30% of the time in an earlier analysis. The dataset shows that most TCR sequences were rare, while some public TCRs occurred in many donors. Confirmation in vitro established that three CMV-associated chains were specific for CMV antigens.

Germline CDR1 LGHNT, CDR2 FRNRAP. This CDR3 contains 11 residues. Trimming cost V 2 bases and J 11 bases, with 7 bases left between them. 60 Vbeta and 13 Jbeta primers were used in PCR. In the study's own analysis: Per a later analysis, the number of unique TCR beta chains was some 82 million, of which roughly 9.9 million were shared. Libraries were prepared by immunoSEQ multiplex PCR; TCRdb keeps only in-frame clonotypes and omits some of them. The V and J calls and clone size come from that table; D and trimming were worked out from the DNA. The sample consists of nearly 200,000 clones, around 79% of them appearing once.

The sample consisted of PBMCs. The rearrangement joins TRBV12-5 to TRBJ2-1; D ambiguous. This TCR was sampled from a male donor in good health and CMV-seropositive. The CDR3 loop is CASGLQDQQFF. DNA for the CDR3: TGTGCTAGTGGTTTGCAGGATCAGCAGTTCTTC.